The clone carrying this TCR beta chain was picked up many times. No antigen is known for it. The time point was: sample taken at primary tumor resection. This sample was included in a study of spatial heterogeneity in lung cancer. Study-wide results and caveats: Expanded intratumoral alpha and beta TCR counts tracked tumor mutation counts.

TCRdb redid the calling of the 5' RACE reads with MiXCR, one entry per CDR3 protein. This sample has about 4,900 distinct CDR3 sequences; 22% occur once, and the top ten carry 9% to 10%. The V gene end was trimmed by 5 bases and the J gene end by 0 bases; junction bases not matched to a gene: 19. Per the germline V gene, CDR1 is MDHEN and CDR2 is SYDVKM. The CDR3 covers 20 residues. The material sequenced was lung tumor tissue, taken at surgery. This TCR was recovered from a male donor with early-stage non-small cell lung cancer. The J gene is TRBJ2-1, the V gene TRBV28, with 7 bases matching TRBD2. CDR3 coding DNA: TGTGCCAGCAGTCCGGCACCCGGGGGGAGGGCCTACTTCTCCTACAATGAGCAGTTCTTC. Amino acids: CASSPAPGGRAYFSYNEQFF.